A selection of T cell receptor beta chains follows, all from one sample in a study of beta chain features in type 1 diabetes. Only in-frame clones appear in the TCRdb table, and some are missing; sequencing was by immunoSEQ multiplex PCR. The sample carries hundreds of thousands of clones, 11% to 15% recorded once. Material for sequencing was naive CD4+ T cells from blood. These receptors were obtained from a man between 18 and 29 years old with type 1 diabetes. CDR3s include the opening cysteine and the closing phenylalanine or tryptophan. The D gene is left open where the match is weak. Some rows mark clone size as missing; the rest say once, few, many or name a class of expanded clone.

v_call	j_call	cdr3_length	clone_size	d_call	cdr3_nt	cdr3_aa
TRBV7-2	TRBJ2-7	14	-	TRBD1	TGTGCCAGCAGCTTAGGTCGACAGGGCGCCGTACTGTACTTC	CASSLGRQGAVLYF
TRBV9	TRBJ2-7	16	few	TRBD2	TGTGCCAGCAGCGTAGATAGCGGGGGGTCATTTTACGAGCAGTACTTC	CASSVDSGGSFYEQYF
TRBV5-4	TRBJ2-5	14	few	TRBD1	TGTGCCAGCAGCCTCCGGGACAGACAAGAGACCCAGTACTTC	CASSLRDRQETQYF
TRBV28	TRBJ1-2	12	-	-	TGTGCCAGCAGTCCCACACCATCTGGCTACACCTTC	CASSPTPSGYTF
TRBV9	TRBJ2-2	12	few	-	TGTGCCAGCAGCGTGTCCACCGGGGAGCTGTTTTTT	CASSVSTGELFF
TRBV30	TRBJ2-5	15	-	TRBD1	TGTGCCTGGAGTAGAGGTGGTACAGGGGGCATGACCCAGTACTTC	CAWSRGGTGGMTQYF
TRBV4-3	TRBJ2-7	14	-	-	TGCGCCAGCAGCCAAGATAGGCTTCACTACGAGCAGTACTTC	CASSQDRLHYEQYF
TRBV4-3	TRBJ1-2	15	few	TRBD1	TGCGCCAGCAGCCATACGGACAGGGGTGGAAATGGCTACACCTTC	CASSHTDRGGNGYTF
TRBV4-3	TRBJ2-7	14	few	-	TGCGCCAGCAGCCAAGAAATTGGGGGCTACGAGCAGTACTTC	CASSQEIGGYEQYF
TRBV2	TRBJ2-5	18	-	-	TGTGCCAGCACTTTCTTACCAACAGGGACCTTCCAACAAGAGACCCAGTACTTC	CASTFLPTGTFQQETQYF
TRBV5-1	TRBJ2-1	11	few	-	TGCGCCAGCAGCTTCAACAATGAGCAGTTCTTC	CASSFNNEQFF
TRBV5-4	TRBJ2-1	13	-	TRBD2	TGTGCCAGCAGAACCGGGACTAACAATGAGCAGTTCTTC	CASRTGTNNEQFF
TRBV5-4	TRBJ2-3	16	-	TRBD2	TGTGCCAGCAGCTCCTGGGTAGCGGGGGCGGCAGATACGCAGTATTTT	CASSSWVAGAADTQYF
TRBV14	TRBJ1-5	13	-	-	TGTGCCAGCAGCCAAAAGAGCCATCAGCCCCAGCATTTT	CASSQKSHQPQHF
TRBV10-3	TRBJ2-1	16	few	TRBD2	TGTGCCATCAGTACTTTTAGCGGGAGTCCCTACAATGAGCAGTTCTTC	CAISTFSGSPYNEQFF
TRBV28	TRBJ2-3	16	-	TRBD2	TGTGCCAGCAGCTCCGCCCGGCGGGGGGGAACAGATACGCAGTATTTT	CASSSARRGGTDTQYF
TRBV4-1	TRBJ1-2	15	few	-	TGCGCCAGCAGCCAGCCAATCGAAGGGGACTATGGCTACACCTTC	CASSQPIEGDYGYTF
TRBV5-4	TRBJ2-3	14	few	-	TGTGCCAGCAGCCAAGGACAGTACACAGATACGCAGTATTTT	CASSQGQYTDTQYF
TRBV7-9	TRBJ2-3	17	-	-	TGTGCCAGCAGCATCCGGGCCCCGATTGTTAGCACAGATACGCAGTATTTT	CASSIRAPIVSTDTQYF
TRBV7-9	TRBJ2-1	16	-	TRBD1	TGTGCCAGCAGCTTCGGACCGGGACAGCAAAACAATGAGCAGTTCTTC	CASSFGPGQQNNEQFF
TRBV5-6	TRBJ2-7	14	-	-	TGTGCCAGCCGACCGCAGGGAATCGTCTACGAGCAGTACTTC	CASRPQGIVYEQYF
TRBV6-1	TRBJ2-7	14	-	-	TGTGCCAGCAGTGAAGACAGGTTGCGCCACGAGCAGTACTTC	CASSEDRLRHEQYF
TRBV18	TRBJ2-1	14	few	-	TGTGCCAGCTCACCACCGAATAGCATGAATGAGCAGTTCTTC	CASSPPNSMNEQFF
TRBV5-1	TRBJ2-5	15	-	TRBD2	TGCGCCAGCAGTTCCTATAGCGGGACTCTCGAGACCCAGTACTTC	CASSSYSGTLETQYF
TRBV14	TRBJ2-1	16	-	-	TGTGCCAGCAGACCTATAGCGTCGAGCTCCTACAATGAGCAGTTCTTC	CASRPIASSSYNEQFF
TRBV30	TRBJ1-5	13	few	-	TGTGCCTGGAGTGGGCAAGACAATCAGCCCCAGCATTTT	CAWSGQDNQPQHF
TRBV7-2	TRBJ2-7	14	-	-	TGTGCCAGCACCTTAATGGAGGGACCCTACGAGCAGTACTTC	CASTLMEGPYEQYF
TRBV5-1	TRBJ2-5	17	-	TRBD2	TGCGCCAGCAGCTTCGGGACTAGCGGGGGCCGAGGAGAGACCCAGTACTTC	CASSFGTSGGRGETQYF
TRBV5-4	TRBJ2-3	13	-	-	TGTGCCAGCAGCTTGGGCGGCCCAGATACGCAGTATTTT	CASSLGGPDTQYF
TRBV5-6	TRBJ1-1	14	-	TRBD1	TGTGCCAGCAGCTATACCGGGACAGTAGAAGAAGCTTTCTTT	CASSYTGTVEEAFF
TRBV5-1	TRBJ2-7	15	few	TRBD2	TGCGCCAGCAGCTTGGAGGTGGGAGGGCCTTACGAGCAGTACTTC	CASSLEVGGPYEQYF
TRBV6-5	TRBJ1-3	15	few	-	TGTGCCAGCAGCCTTCTCAGGAGCTCTGGAAACACCATATATTTT	CASSLLRSSGNTIYF
TRBV29-1	TRBJ1-2	12	-	-	TGCAGCTTCTCCGGGAGTAACTATGGCTACACCTTC	CSFSGSNYGYTF
TRBV30	TRBJ1-5	13	few	-	TGTGCCTGGGCCCCGGGACTTCGGCAGCCCCAGCATTTT	CAWAPGLRQPQHF
TRBV30	TRBJ1-1	14	few	-	TGTGCCTGGAGTGTTTCATTCGGGGGGACTGAAGCTTTCTTT	CAWSVSFGGTEAFF
TRBV7-2	TRBJ2-1	16	few	-	TGTGCCAGCAGCTTAGATAACCAGGGCACCTACAATGAGCAGTTCTTC	CASSLDNQGTYNEQFF